One T cell receptor beta chain is described in this entry. The sample originates from a study of blood T cell repertoires in COVID-19. The germline V and J ends were trimmed by 1 base and 2 bases, with 21 bases remaining between them. From germline, CDR1 is LGHNA and CDR2 YSLEER. The CDR3 contains 18 residues. Produced via immunoSEQ multiplex PCR; TCRdb's table is partial and in-frame only. Of 150,000 to 200,000 clones listed, around three quarters are singletons. Input material: peripheral blood. The sequence was obtained from a man aged 60 to 69 with active or convalescent COVID-19. The V and J genes are TRBV4-3 and TRBJ2-7; TRBD2 might be the D (7 bases). The CDR3 region is CASSQGLKGGAGTYEQYF. The CDR3 DNA follows: TGCGCCAGCAGCCAAGGACTGAAGGGGGGGGCGGGGACCTACGAGCAGTACTTC.